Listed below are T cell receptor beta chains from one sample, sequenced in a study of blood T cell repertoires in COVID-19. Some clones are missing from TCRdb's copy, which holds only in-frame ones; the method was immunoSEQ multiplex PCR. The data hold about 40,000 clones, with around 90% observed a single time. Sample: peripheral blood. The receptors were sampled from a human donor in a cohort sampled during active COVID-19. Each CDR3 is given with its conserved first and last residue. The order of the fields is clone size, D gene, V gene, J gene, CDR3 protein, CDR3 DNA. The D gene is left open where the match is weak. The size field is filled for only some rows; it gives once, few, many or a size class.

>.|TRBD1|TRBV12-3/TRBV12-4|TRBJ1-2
CASSLGQGRNTF
TGTGCCAGCAGTCTCGGACAGGGGAGGAACACCTTC
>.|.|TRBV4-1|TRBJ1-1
CASSQAPGPLNTEAFF
TGCGCCAGCAGCCAAGCCCCGGGTCCCCTGAACACTGAAGCTTTCTTT
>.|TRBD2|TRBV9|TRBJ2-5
CASSGRLAGGRQETQYF
TGTGCCAGCAGCGGGCGACTAGCGGGGGGGAGGCAAGAGACCCAGTACTTC
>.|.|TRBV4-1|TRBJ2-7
CASSQVGGDEQYF
TGCGCCAGCAGCCAAGTAGGAGGGGACGAGCAGTACTTC
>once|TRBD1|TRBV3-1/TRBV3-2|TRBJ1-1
CASSQDRFWDRALNTEAFF
TGTGCCAGCAGCCAAGATAGGTTTTGGGACAGGGCCTTGAACACTGAAGCTTTCTTT
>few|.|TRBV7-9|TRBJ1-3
CAARESPSGNTIYF
TGTGCAGCGAGGGAGTCACCATCTGGAAACACCATATATTTT
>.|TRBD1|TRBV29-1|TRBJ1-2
CSARTGEYGYTF
TGCAGCGCCCGGACAGGAGAGTATGGCTACACCTTC
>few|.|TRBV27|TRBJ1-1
CASSLSRAGTEAFF
TGTGCCAGCAGTTTATCGAGGGCTGGGACTGAAGCTTTCTTT
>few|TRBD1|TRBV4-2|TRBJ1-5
CASSQGGGGVGNQPQHF
TGTGCCAGCAGCCAAGGAGGGGGCGGGGTGGGCAATCAGCCCCAGCATTTT
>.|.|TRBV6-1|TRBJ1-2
CASSEAQGFAYGYTF
TGTGCCAGCAGTGAAGCGCAGGGCTTTGCCTATGGCTACACCTTC
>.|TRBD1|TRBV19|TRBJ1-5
CASRQGAGQPQHF
TGTGCCAGTCGACAGGGGGCTGGCCAGCCCCAGCATTTT
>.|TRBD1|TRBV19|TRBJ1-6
CASSIGTGILSSYNSPLHF
TGTGCCAGTAGTATCGGGACAGGTATTCTAAGCTCCTATAATTCACCCCTCCACTTT
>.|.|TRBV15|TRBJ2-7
CATSRDWGQAYEQYF
TGTGCCACCAGCAGAGATTGGGGCCAGGCGTACGAGCAGTACTTC
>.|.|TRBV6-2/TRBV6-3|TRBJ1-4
CASSYYLRSEKLFF
TGTGCCAGCAGTTACTACCTGAGGAGTGAAAAACTGTTTTTT
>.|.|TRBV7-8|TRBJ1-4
CASRDTGLNNEKLFF
TGTGCCAGCAGGGATACCGGACTGAATAATGAAAAACTGTTTTTT
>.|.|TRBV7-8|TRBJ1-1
CASSGQENTEAFF
TGTGCCAGCAGCGGTCAGGAGAACACTGAAGCTTTCTTT
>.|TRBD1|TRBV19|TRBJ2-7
CASSPAGTDYYEQYF
TGTGCCAGTAGTCCCGCCGGGACAGATTACTACGAGCAGTACTTC
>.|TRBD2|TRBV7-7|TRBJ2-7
CASSPGGGYEQYF
TGTGCTAGCAGCCCTGGGGGGGGTTACGAGCAGTACTTC
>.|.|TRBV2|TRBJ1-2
CASRQGNSGYTF
TGTGCCAGCAGGCAGGGGAATAGTGGCTACACCTTC
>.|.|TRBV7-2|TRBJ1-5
CASSLDRGSNQPQHF
TGTGCCAGCAGCTTAGATAGGGGCAGCAATCAGCCCCAGCATTTT
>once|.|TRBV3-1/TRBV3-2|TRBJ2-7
CASSQDWNGDYEQYF
TGTGCCAGCAGCCAAGATTGGAACGGAGACTACGAGCAGTACTTC
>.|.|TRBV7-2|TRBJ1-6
CASSQGGPAWNSPLHF
TGTGCCAGCAGCCAGGGCGGTCCCGCGTGGAATTCACCCCTCCACTTT
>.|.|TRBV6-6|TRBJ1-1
CASSRQNTEAFF
TGTGCCAGCAGTCGACAGAACACTGAAGCTTTCTTT
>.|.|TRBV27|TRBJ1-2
CASSFQGRAYGYTF
TGTGCCAGCAGCTTTCAGGGAAGGGCCTATGGCTACACCTTC
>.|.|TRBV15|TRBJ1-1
CATSRVEGGYTEAFF
TGTGCCACCAGCAGAGTAGAGGGAGGTTACACTGAAGCTTTCTTT
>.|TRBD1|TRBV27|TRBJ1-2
CASSFLDRGGYGYTF
TGTGCCAGCAGTTTTTTGGACAGGGGAGGCTATGGCTACACCTTC
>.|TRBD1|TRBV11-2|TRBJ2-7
CASSSLRDRGTHEQYF
TGTGCCAGCAGCTCTCTCCGGGACAGGGGAACCCACGAGCAGTACTTC
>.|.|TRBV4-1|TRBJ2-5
CASSISGVGETQYF
TGCGCCAGCAGTATTAGCGGAGTAGGGGAGACCCAGTACTTC
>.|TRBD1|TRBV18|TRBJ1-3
CASSLSGTGQGNTIYF
TGTGCCAGCTCACTTTCCGGGACAGGGCAAGGAAACACCATATATTTT
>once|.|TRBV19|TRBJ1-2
CASKPQTRTDPNYGYTF
TGTGCCAGTAAACCCCAGACAAGAACGGATCCTAACTATGGCTACACCTTC
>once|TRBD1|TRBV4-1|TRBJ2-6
CASSQDPTGASGANVLTF
TGCGCCAGCAGCCAAGATCCCACAGGGGCATCTGGGGCCAACGTCCTGACTTTC
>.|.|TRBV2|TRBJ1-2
CASSAGGNYGYTF
TGTGCCAGCAGTGCCGGCGGAAACTATGGCTACACCTTC
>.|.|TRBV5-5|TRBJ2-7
CASSLSQGLYEQYF
TGTGCCAGCAGCTTGAGTCAGGGGCTTTACGAGCAGTACTTC
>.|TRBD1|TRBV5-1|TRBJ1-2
CASSLGTGGPRDGYTF
TGCGCCAGCAGCCTAGGGACAGGGGGCCCTAGGGATGGCTACACCTTC
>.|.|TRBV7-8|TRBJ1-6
CASSSPGFPNSPLHF
TGTGCCAGCAGCTCTCCGGGGTTTCCAAATTCACCCCTCCACTTT
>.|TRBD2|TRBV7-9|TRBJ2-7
CASSLSIRGGGYEQYF
TGTGCCAGCAGCTTATCTATACGGGGGGGTGGCTACGAGCAGTACTTC
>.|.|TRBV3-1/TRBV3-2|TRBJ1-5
CASSQAHGQLDQPQHF
TGTGCCAGCAGCCAAGCACACGGACAGCTTGATCAGCCCCAGCATTTT
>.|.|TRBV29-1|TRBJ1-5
CSVETSGDQPQHF
TGCAGCGTTGAAACGTCAGGGGATCAGCCCCAGCATTTT
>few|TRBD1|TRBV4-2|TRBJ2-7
CASSRGQANEQYF
TGTGCCAGCAGCCGGGGACAGGCCAACGAGCAGTACTTC
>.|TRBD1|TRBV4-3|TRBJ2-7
CASSRWTGSYEQYF
TGCGCCAGCAGCCGCTGGACAGGGTCCTACGAGCAGTACTTC
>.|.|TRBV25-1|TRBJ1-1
CASSDRGRGHTEAFF
TGTGCCAGCAGTGATAGGGGGAGGGGACACACTGAAGCTTTCTTT
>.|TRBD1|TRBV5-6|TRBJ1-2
CASSADRGYGYTF
TGTGCCAGCAGCGCCGACAGGGGATATGGCTACACCTTC
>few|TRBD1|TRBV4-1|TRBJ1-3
CASSQGDSRNTIYF
TGCGCCAGCAGCCAAGGGGACAGCCGAAACACCATATATTTT
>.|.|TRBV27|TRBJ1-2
CASSYQPGSNYGYTF
TGTGCCAGCAGTTATCAACCGGGGTCCAACTATGGCTACACCTTC
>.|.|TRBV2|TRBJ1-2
CASSEAVKGIYGYTF
TGTGCCAGCAGTGAAGCCGTGAAGGGGATCTATGGCTACACCTTC
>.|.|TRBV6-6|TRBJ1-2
CASSYGPGTSSGYTF
TGTGCCAGCAGTTACGGACCGGGGACAAGCTCCGGCTACACCTTC
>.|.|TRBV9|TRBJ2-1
CASSVEAWATYNEQFF
TGTGCCAGCAGCGTAGAGGCTTGGGCAACCTACAATGAGCAGTTCTTC
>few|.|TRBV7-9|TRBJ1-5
CASSLSGSFQPQHF
TGTGCCAGCAGCTTATCAGGGTCTTTTCAGCCCCAGCATTTT
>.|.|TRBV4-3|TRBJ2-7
CASSQDWQGSYEQYF
TGCGCCAGCAGCCAAGATTGGCAGGGCAGCTACGAGCAGTACTTC
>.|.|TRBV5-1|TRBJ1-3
CASSLDPGGTIYF
TGCGCCAGCAGCTTGGACCCCGGCGGCACCATATATTTT
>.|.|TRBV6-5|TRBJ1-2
CASSYDAGYYGYTF
TGTGCCAGCAGTTACGATGCGGGGTACTATGGCTACACCTTC
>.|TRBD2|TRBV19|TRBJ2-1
CASSTTSGGARSYNEQFF
TGTGCCAGTAGTACTACTAGCGGGGGGGCCCGGTCCTACAATGAGCAGTTCTTC
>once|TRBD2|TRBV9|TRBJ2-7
CASSHSRGGLGYEQYF
TGTGCCAGCAGCCACAGCCGGGGGGGCTTGGGTTACGAGCAGTACTTC